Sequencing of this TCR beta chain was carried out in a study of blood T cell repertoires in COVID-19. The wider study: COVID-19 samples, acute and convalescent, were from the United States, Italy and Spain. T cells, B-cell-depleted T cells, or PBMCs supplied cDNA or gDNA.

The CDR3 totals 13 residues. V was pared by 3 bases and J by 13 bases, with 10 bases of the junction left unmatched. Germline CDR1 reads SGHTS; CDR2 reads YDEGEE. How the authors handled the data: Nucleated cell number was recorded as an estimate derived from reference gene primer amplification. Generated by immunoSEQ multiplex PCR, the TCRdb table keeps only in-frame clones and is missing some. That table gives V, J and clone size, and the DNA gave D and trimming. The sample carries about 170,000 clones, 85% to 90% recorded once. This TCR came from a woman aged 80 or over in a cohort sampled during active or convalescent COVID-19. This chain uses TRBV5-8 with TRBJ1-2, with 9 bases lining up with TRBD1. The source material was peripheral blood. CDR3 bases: TGTGCCAGCAGCTGGGGACAGGGATTTTTAATCACCTTC. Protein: CASSWGQGFLITF.